A single sample is the source of the 19 T cell receptor beta chains below, sequenced in a study of control samples from healthy donors and cancer patients. Profiling relied on immunoSEQ multiplex PCR, and the TCRdb table lists in-frame clones only, not all of them. The sample consists of around 110,000 clones, around 89% of them appearing once. The sequenced material came from PBMCs. The receptors derive from a woman between 50 and 59 years old with colorectal cancer.

This clone was observed once. This same CDR3 is encoded by further DNA sequences in the sample. CDR3 loop: CASSLPGGGGYEQYF. Written as DNA, the CDR3 is TGCGCCAGCAGCTTACCCGGGGGCGGGGGCTACGAGCAGTACTTC. The gene calls are TRBV5-1 and TRBJ2-7, with D possibly TRBD2 on 7 matching bases. The CDR3 is 15 amino acids. V was trimmed by 2 bases and J by 3 bases, leaving 15 bases between them. Germline-derived CDR1 and CDR2 are SGHRS and YFSETQ.

V is TRBV7-6 and J is TRBJ2-7; 9 positions match TRBD1. This CDR3 contains 15 residues. Germline V gives CDR1 SGHVS, CDR2 FNYEAQ. Trimming cost V 5 bases and J 4 bases; bases outside gene matches: 9. The CDR3 here is CASSQGQGGGYEQYF. As DNA, the CDR3 is TGTGCCAGCAGCCAGGGACAGGGTGGAGGATACGAGCAGTACTTC.

V usage is TRBV6-1 and J usage is TRBJ1-3; tentative D call: TRBD1 (5 bases). The CDR3 totals 15 residues. Trimming removed 2 bases at V and 8 bases at J, with 16 bases between. Per the germline V gene, CDR1 is MNHNS and CDR2 is SASEGT. CDR3 in amino acids: CASSEQGPEGDTIYF. In DNA, the CDR3 is TGTGCCAGCAGTGAACAGGGCCCAGAAGGAGACACCATATATTTT.

The rearrangement joins TRBV21-1 to TRBJ1-3. TRBV21-1 is labeled a pseudogene. There are 15 residues in the CDR3. The DNA of the CDR3 is TGTGCCAGCAGCAAAGACGGCACCTCTGGAAACACCATATATTTT. Protein product: CASSKDGTSGNTIYF.

The CDR3: CASSIDLEAGANTYNEQFF. CDR3 nucleotides: TGTGCCAGTAGTATAGATCTTGAGGCGGGGGCGAATACCTACAATGAGCAGTTCTTC. The chain recombines TRBV19 with TRBJ2-1; tentative D call: TRBD2 (7 bases). V was cut by 0 bases and J by 2 bases, with 20 bases left in between. This CDR3 has 19 amino acids. CDR1 is LNHDA and CDR2 is SQIVND in the germline V gene (reference sequence).

The chain couples TRBV5-8 to TRBJ1-4; D unclear. Germline CDR1 SGHTS, CDR2 YDEGEE. V was clipped by 2 bases and J by 7 bases, with 9 bases between them. CDR3 size: 13 residues. The CDR3 nucleotides are TGTGCCAGCAGCTTAGAGGGTCCTGAAAAACTGTTTTTT. This gives the protein CASSLEGPEKLFF.

A single count supports this clone. The chain links TRBV4-1 to TRBJ2-3; tentative D call: TRBD2 (6 bases). The CDR3 length is 17 residues. CDR1 is MGHRA, CDR2 YSYEKL, per germline. V was shortened by 0 bases and J by 3 bases, with 16 bases between the two germline ends. CDR3 sequence (DNA): TGCGCCAGCAGCCAAGATGGAGGGGTTAGGGGAACAGATACGCAGTATTTT. It codes for CASSQDGGVRGTDTQYF.

This clone appeared a single time. The chain combines TRBV3-1 (or the pseudogene TRBV3-2) with TRBJ2-5, with TRBD1 matching 9 bases. The CDR3 sequence is 13 residues long. From germline, CDR1 is LGHDT and CDR2 YNNKEL (reference sequence). The trim removed 8 bases at V and 4 bases at J, leaving 5 bases unmatched. The CDR3 reads CASRDRVGETQYF. In DNA, the CDR3 is TGTGCCAGCCGGGACAGGGTTGGAGAGACCCAGTACTTC.

The chain is built from TRBV18 and TRBJ2-5; 9 bases line up with TRBD1. CDR1 is KGHSH, CDR2 LQKENI, per germline. The CDR3 has 16 amino acids. V shed 3 bases, J shed 3 bases, and the junction held 8 bases outside the gene matches. CDR3 nucleotide sequence: TGTGCCAGCTCACCCCTGGGGACAGGGAACGAAGAGACCCAGTACTTC. This encodes CASSPLGTGNEETQYF.

J is TRBJ2-2 and V is TRBV7-3; D uncertain. Trimming took off 5 bases at V and 3 bases at J, with 10 bases between the two ends. CDR3 size: 14 residues. Germline V gene data show CDR1 as SGHTA and CDR2 as FQGTGA. The CDR3 loop is CASSPRPDTGELFF. CDR3 sequence (DNA): TGTGCCAGCAGCCCTCGGCCGGACACCGGGGAGCTGTTTTTT.

This chain links TRBV11-2 with TRBJ2-1; D is undetermined. Trimming removed 3 bases at V and 8 bases at J, with 2 bases between. This CDR3 comprises 10 residues. CDR1 is SGHAT, CDR2 FQNNGV, per germline. CDR3 bases: TGTGCCAGCAGCTTGTATGAGCAGTTCTTC. Encoded protein: CASSLYEQFF.

This sequence joins TRBV25-1 and TRBJ2-5, with unresolved D. Germline V gene lookup returns CDR1 MGHDK and CDR2 SYGVNS. This CDR3 region has 11 residues. Trimming pared 4 bases from V and 5 bases from J, leaving 5 bases between. The CDR3: CASSVGETQYF. The CDR3 region has the DNA TGTGCCAGCAGTGTTGGGGAGACCCAGTACTTC.

The genes are TRBV29-1 and TRBJ2-7; 7 bases align to TRBD1. Germline loops: CDR1 SQVTM, CDR2 ANQGSEA. The CDR3 runs to 13 residues. Trimming took 1 base from V and 4 from J; bases not matched to a gene: 4. The CDR3: CSVEAGTAYEQYF. As DNA, the CDR3 is TGCAGCGTTGAAGCCGGGACAGCATACGAGCAGTACTTC.

V gene TRBV20-1 combines with J gene TRBJ2-7; possibly TRBD1 or TRBD2 for D (6 bases each). Deletions cut 3 bases from V and 0 bases from J, with 15 bases between. Looked up from germline, CDR1 is DFQATT and CDR2 is SNEGSKA (reference sequence). The CDR3 spans 15 residues. The CDR3 sequence: CSASLLGGSSYEQYF. The CDR3 DNA sequence: TGCAGTGCTAGTTTGTTGGGGGGCAGCTCCTACGAGCAGTACTTC.

The chain is built from TRBV9 and TRBJ2-5, with TRBD2 matching 8 bases. The germline CDR1 and CDR2 sequences are SGDLS and YYNGEE. V was pared by 2 bases and J by 2 bases, with 8 bases of the junction left unmatched. The CDR3 covers 16 residues. The CDR3 DNA reads TGTGCCAGCAGCGTTAGCCCACTAGCGGTTCAAGAGACCCAGTACTTC. It is translated as CASSVSPLAVQETQYF. Together with reference TRBV9 and TRBJ2-5, the CDR3 gives the full variable domain: DSGVTQTPKHLITATGQRVTLRCSPRSGDLSVYWYQQSLDQGLQFLIQYYNGEERAKGNILERFSAQQFPDLHSELNLSSLELGDSALYFCASSVSPLAVQETQYFGPGTRLLVL.

This rearrangement joins TRBV6-5 to TRBJ1-1; D unresolved. Germline V gene lookup returns CDR1 MNHEY and CDR2 SVGAGI. This CDR3 is 11 amino acids long. The germline V and J ends were trimmed by 10 bases and 1 base, with 7 bases remaining between them. The CDR3 region is CATIENTEAFF. The CDR3 DNA sequence: TGTGCCACTATTGAGAACACTGAAGCTTTCTTT.

This chain connects TRBV7-2 to TRBJ1-3; D is unresolved. CDR3 length: 16 residues. Germline CDR1 is SGHTA and CDR2 is FQGNSA. V lost 3 bases and J 0 bases, leaving 12 bases between the germline ends. CDR3 region: CASSFITMSSGNTIYF. The CDR3 coding sequence is TGTGCCAGCAGCTTTATAACTATGAGCTCTGGAAACACCATATATTTT.

This clone showed up just once. The J gene is TRBJ1-6, the V gene TRBV19, with 9 bases that match TRBD1. V trimming: 6 bases; J trimming: 6 bases; junction bases outside the gene matches: 3. The germline V gene encodes CDR1 LNHDA and CDR2 SQIVND (reference sequence). This CDR3 has 14 amino acids. The CDR3 reads CASRPTGGNSPLHF. The CDR3 coding sequence is TGTGCCAGTAGACCGACAGGGGGTAATTCACCCCTCCACTTT.

This rearrangement joins TRBV5-8 to TRBJ1-3, with TRBD1 matching over 7 bases. With V trimmed by 3 bases and J by 15 bases, 12 bases remained unmatched. The CDR3 is made up of 13 amino acids. From germline, CDR1 is SGHTS and CDR2 YDEGEE. In DNA form, the CDR3 reads TGTGCCAGCAGCTATTTACAGGGGCGTATGGAATATTTT. It encodes CASSYLQGRMEYF.